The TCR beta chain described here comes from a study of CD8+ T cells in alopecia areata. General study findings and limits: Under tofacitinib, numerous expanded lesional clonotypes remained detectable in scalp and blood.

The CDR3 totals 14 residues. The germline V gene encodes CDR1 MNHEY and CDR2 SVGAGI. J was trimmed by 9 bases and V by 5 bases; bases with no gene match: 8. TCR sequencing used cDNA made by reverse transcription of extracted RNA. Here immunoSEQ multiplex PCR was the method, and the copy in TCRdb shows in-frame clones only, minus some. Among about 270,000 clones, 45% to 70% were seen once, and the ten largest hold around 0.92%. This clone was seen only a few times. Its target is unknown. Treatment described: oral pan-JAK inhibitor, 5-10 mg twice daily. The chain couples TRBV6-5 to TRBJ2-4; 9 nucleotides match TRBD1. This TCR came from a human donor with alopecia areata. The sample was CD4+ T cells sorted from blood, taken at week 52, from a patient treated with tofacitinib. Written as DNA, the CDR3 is TGTGCCAGCAGTGAGGGACAGGGTCAGGTCATTCAGTACTTC. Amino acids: CASSEGQGQVIQYF.